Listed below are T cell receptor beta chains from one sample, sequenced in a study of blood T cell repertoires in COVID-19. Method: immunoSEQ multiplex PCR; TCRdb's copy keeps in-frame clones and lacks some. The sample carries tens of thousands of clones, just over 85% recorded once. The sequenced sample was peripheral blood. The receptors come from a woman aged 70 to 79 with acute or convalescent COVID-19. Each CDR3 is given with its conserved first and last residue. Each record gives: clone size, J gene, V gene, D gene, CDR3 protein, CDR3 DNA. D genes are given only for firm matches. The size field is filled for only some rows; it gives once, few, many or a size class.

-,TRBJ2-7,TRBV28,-,CATQPGAGVYEQYF,TGTGCCACTCAGCCAGGGGCGGGGGTCTACGAGCAGTACTTC
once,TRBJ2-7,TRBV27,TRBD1,CASSLSGGYEQYF,TGTGCCAGCAGTTTGTCAGGGGGCTACGAGCAGTACTTC
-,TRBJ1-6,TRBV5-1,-,CASSTDTSLYNSPLHF,TGCGCCAGCAGCACTGACACCAGCCTCTATAATTCACCCCTCCACTTT
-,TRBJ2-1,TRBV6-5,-,CASSYSGPHNEQFF,TGTGCCAGCAGTTACTCGGGCCCCCACAATGAGCAGTTCTTC
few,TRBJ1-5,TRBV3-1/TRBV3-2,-,CASSWLGNQPQHF,TGTGCCAGCAGTTGGCTCGGCAATCAGCCCCAGCATTTT
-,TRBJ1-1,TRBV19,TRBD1,CASSKNRGGSTEAFF,TGTGCCAGTAGTAAAAACAGGGGTGGGAGCACTGAAGCTTTCTTT
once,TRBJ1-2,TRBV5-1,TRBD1,CASSWTGTGPPRDGYTF,TGCGCCAGCAGCTGGACCGGGACAGGGCCCCCTCGTGATGGCTACACCTTC
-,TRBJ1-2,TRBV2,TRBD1,CASRHPGTGPYGYTF,TGTGCCAGCAGACACCCCGGGACAGGGCCGTATGGCTACACCTTC
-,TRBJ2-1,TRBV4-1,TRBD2,CARSQDRGLTRGGAWEQFF,TGCGCCCGCAGCCAAGATCGGGGACTAACTCGCGGGGGGGCTTGGGAGCAGTTCTTC
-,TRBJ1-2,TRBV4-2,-,CASSQVPAGRDYGYTF,TGTGCCAGCAGCCAAGTCCCGGCAGGCAGGGACTATGGCTACACCTTC
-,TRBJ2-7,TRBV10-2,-,CASRETGPGAYEQYF,TGCGCCAGCAGGGAGACAGGTCCCGGCGCCTACGAGCAGTACTTC
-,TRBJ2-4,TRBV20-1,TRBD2,CSASKGLAGVRGKNIQYF,TGCAGTGCTAGTAAAGGCCTAGCGGGAGTAAGGGGCAAAAACATTCAGTACTTC
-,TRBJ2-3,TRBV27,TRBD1,CASSKRLGTGNHTDTQYF,TGTGCCAGCAGTAAACGGCTGGGGACAGGCAATCACACAGATACGCAGTATTTT
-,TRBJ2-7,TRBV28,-,CASSLGPTYEQYF,TGTGCCAGCAGTCTTGGGCCCACCTACGAGCAGTACTTC
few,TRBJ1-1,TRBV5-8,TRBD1,CASSMTGLEAFF,TGTGCCAGCAGCATGACAGGGCTGGAAGCTTTCTTT
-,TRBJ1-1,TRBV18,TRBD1,CASSQTGQGDEAFF,TGTGCCAGCTCACAAACGGGACAGGGAGATGAAGCTTTCTTT
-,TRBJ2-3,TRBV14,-,CASSQGGLGTDTQYF,TGTGCCAGCAGCCAAGGGGGACTCGGCACAGATACGCAGTATTTT
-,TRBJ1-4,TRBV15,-,CATAGGTDEKLFF,TGTGCCACCGCCGGGGGAACGGATGAAAAACTGTTTTTT
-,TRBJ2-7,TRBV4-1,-,CASSQDRSYEQYF,TGCGCCAGCAGCCAAGACAGGTCCTACGAGCAGTACTTC
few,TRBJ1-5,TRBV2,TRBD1,CASSLQGQSNQPQHF,TGTGCCAGCAGCCTACAGGGGCAGAGCAATCAGCCCCAGCATTTT
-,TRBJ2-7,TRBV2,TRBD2,CASREAGSYYEQYF,TGTGCCAGCAGAGAAGCGGGGAGCTACTACGAGCAGTACTTC
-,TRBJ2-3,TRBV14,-,CASSPRFASELTDTQYF,TGTGCCAGCAGCCCTCGGTTCGCTAGCGAACTCACAGATACGCAGTATTTT
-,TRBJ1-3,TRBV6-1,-,CASRPRQNSGNTIYF,TGTGCCAGCAGACCGCGACAAAACTCTGGAAACACCATATATTTT
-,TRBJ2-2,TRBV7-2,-,CASSLGPARVTGELFF,TGTGCCAGCAGCTTAGGCCCTGCCAGGGTAACCGGGGAGCTGTTTTTT
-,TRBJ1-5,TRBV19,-,CASSIDHGQPQHF,TGTGCCAGTAGTATAGACCACGGTCAGCCCCAGCATTTT
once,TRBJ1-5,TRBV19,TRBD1,CASSIRQGNSNQPQHF,TGTGCCAGTAGTATACGACAGGGGAATAGCAATCAGCCCCAGCATTTT
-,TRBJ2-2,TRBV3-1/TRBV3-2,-,CASSQSVFRDRVRREGNTGELFF,TGTGCCAGCAGCCAAAGCGTATTCCGGGACAGGGTTCGCCGGGAGGGGAACACCGGGGAGCTGTTTTTT
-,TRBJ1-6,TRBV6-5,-,CATTQGNKNSPLHF,TGTGCCACCACCCAGGGAAACAAGAATTCACCCCTCCACTTT
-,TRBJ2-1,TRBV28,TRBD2,CASRKTSGRLYEQFF,TGTGCCAGCAGGAAGACTAGCGGGAGACTCTATGAGCAGTTCTTC
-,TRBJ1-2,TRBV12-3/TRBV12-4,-,CASSLGAGHGYTF,TGTGCCAGCAGTTTAGGGGCAGGTCACGGCTACACCTTC
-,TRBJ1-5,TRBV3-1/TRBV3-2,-,CASSQDPPGLQPQHF,TGTGCCAGCAGCCAAGATCCGCCGGGGTTGCAGCCCCAGCATTTT
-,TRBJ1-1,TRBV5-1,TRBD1,CASSLGAGGLTEAFF,TGCGCCAGCAGCTTGGGGGCAGGGGGCCTCACTGAAGCTTTCTTT
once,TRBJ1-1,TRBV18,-,CASSSGINTEAFF,TGTGCCAGCTCATCAGGGATCAACACTGAAGCTTTCTTT
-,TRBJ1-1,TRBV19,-,CASSITGLNTEAFF,TGTGCCAGTAGTATAACGGGTCTCAACACTGAAGCTTTCTTT
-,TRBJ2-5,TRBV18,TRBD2,CASSPLMRGSGSSRETQYF,TGTGCCAGCTCACCACTCATGCGGGGTAGCGGGAGTTCACGTGAGACCCAGTACTTC
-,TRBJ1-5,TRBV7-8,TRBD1,CASSLRGGTSNQPQHF,TGTGCCAGCAGCTTAAGAGGGGGCACTAGCAATCAGCCCCAGCATTTT
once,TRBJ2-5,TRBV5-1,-,CASRPSTGEVTQYF,TGCGCCAGCAGACCCAGCACAGGGGAGGTGACCCAGTACTTC
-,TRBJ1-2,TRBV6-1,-,CASSEFSRTYGYTF,TGTGCCAGCAGTGAATTTTCTAGAACCTATGGCTACACCTTC
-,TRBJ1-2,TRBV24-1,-,CATSALDGDGYTF,TGTGCCACCAGTGCCCTCGACGGAGATGGCTACACCTTC
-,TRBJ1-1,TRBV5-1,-,CASSLTGYTEAFF,TGCGCCAGCAGCTTGACAGGGTACACTGAAGCTTTCTTT
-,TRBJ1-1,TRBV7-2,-,CASSLDSFGTEAFF,TGTGCCAGCAGCTTAGACTCTTTTGGTACTGAAGCTTTCTTT
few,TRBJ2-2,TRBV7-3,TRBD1,CASSLDRGNGELFF,TGTGCCAGCAGCTTGGACAGGGGCAACGGGGAGCTGTTTTTT
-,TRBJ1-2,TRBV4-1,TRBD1,CASSHYSDRGYGYTF,TGCGCCAGCAGCCATTACTCGGACAGGGGCTATGGCTACACCTTC
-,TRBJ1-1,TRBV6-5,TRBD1,CASRNRGPNTEAFF,TGTGCCAGCAGAAACAGGGGACCGAACACTGAAGCTTTCTTT
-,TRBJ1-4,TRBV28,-,CASSLLDDATKLFF,TGTGCCAGCAGTTTACTAGACGACGCAACAAAACTGTTTTTT
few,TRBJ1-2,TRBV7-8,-,CASTRSRDNYGYTF,TGTGCCAGCACTAGATCGCGGGACAACTATGGCTACACCTTC
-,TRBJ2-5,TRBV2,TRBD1,CASTRDRQETQYF,TGTGCCAGCACTAGGGACAGGCAAGAGACCCAGTACTTC